This T cell receptor (beta chain) was identified in a study of blood T cell repertoires in COVID-19. As for the study in general: Sites across the United States, Italy and Spain contributed samples from acute and convalescent COVID-19. T cells, B-cell-depleted T cells, or PBMCs supplied cDNA or gDNA.

Germline-derived CDR1 and CDR2 are MNHEY and SMNVEV (reference sequence). V was clipped by 4 bases and J by 4 bases; unmatched bases: 5. This CDR3 has 15 amino acids. Authors' analysis steps: Estimation of nucleated cell counts was performed using reference gene primer amplification. Data came from immunoSEQ multiplex PCR; TCRdb stores just in-frame clones and leaves some out. V and J calls and clone size are those listed in that table; D and trimming were worked out from the DNA. The profile shows tens of thousands of clones, about 91% of them singletons. This TCR came from a man aged 65 to 79 with acute or convalescent COVID-19. The sequencing sample was made of peripheral blood. The rearrangement joins TRBV27 to TRBJ2-1; 9 bases agree with TRBD1. The CDR3 DNA reads TGTGCCAGCAGTTCCGCCGGGACAGGGTACAATGAGCAGTTCTTC. It encodes CASSSAGTGYNEQFF.